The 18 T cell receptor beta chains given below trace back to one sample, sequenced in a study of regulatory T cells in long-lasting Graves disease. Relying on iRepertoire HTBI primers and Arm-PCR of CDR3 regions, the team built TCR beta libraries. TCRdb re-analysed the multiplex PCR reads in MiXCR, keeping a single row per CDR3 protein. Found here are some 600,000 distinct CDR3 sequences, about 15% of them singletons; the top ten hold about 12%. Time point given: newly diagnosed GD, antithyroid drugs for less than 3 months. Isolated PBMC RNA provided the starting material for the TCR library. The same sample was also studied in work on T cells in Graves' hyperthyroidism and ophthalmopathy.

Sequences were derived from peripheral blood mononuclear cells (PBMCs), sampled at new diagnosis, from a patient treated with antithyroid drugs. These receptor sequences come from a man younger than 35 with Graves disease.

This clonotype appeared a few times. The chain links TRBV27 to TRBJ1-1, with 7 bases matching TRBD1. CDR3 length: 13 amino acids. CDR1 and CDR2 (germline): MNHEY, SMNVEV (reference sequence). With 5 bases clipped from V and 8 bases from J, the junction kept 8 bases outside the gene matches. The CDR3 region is CASSPMTGREAFF. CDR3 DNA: TGTGCCAGCAGTCCAATGACAGGGAGAGAAGCTTTCTTT.

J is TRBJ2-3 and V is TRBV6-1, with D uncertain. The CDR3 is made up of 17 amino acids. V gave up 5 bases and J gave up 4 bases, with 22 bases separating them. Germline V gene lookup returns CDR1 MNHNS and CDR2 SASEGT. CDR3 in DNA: TGTGCCAGCAGTCCAGCGTTGGGGTCGGCCGGTGCAGATACGCAGTATTTT. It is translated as CASSPALGSAGADTQYF.

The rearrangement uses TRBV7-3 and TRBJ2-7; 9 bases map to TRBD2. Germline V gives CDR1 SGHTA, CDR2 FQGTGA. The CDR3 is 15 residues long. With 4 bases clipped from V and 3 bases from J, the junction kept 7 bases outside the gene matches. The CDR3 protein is CASSSGAGGGYEQYF. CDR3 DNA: TGTGCCAGCAGCTCAGGGGCGGGAGGGGGCTACGAGCAGTACTTC.

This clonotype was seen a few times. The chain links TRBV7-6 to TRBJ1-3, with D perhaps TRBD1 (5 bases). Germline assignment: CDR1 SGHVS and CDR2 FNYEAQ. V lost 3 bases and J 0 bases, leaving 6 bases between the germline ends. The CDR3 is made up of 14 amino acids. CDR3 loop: CASSLTVSGNTIYF. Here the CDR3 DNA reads TGTGCCAGCAGCTTGACAGTCTCTGGAAACACCATATATTTT.

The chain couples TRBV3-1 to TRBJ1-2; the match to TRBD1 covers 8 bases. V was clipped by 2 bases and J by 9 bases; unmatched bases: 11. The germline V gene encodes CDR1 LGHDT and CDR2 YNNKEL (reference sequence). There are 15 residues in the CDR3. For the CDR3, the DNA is TGTGCCAGCAGCCAATGGGTAACAGGGGGAGAGAGCTACACCTTC. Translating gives CASSQWVTGGESYTF.

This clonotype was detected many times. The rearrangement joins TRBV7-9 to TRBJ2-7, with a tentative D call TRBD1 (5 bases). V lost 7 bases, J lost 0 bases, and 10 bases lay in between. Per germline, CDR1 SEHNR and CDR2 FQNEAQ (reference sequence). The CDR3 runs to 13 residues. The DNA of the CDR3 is TGTGCCAGCAAAACCGACAGCTCCTACGAGCAGTACTTC. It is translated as CASKTDSSYEQYF.

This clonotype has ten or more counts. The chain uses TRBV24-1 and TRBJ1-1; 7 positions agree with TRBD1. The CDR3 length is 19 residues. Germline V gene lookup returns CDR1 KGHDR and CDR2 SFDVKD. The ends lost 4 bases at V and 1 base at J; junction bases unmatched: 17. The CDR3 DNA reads TGTGCCACCAGTGACAGACCGGGACAGAGGGGTGGGGAGAACACTGAAGCTTTCTTT. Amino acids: CATSDRPGQRGGENTEAFF.

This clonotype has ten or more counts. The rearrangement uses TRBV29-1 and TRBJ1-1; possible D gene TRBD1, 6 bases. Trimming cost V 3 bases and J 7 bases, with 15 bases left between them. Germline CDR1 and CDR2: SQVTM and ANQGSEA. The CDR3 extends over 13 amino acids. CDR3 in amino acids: CSVEGGEESEAFF. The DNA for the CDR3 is TGCAGCGTTGAGGGGGGCGAAGAGAGTGAAGCTTTCTTT.

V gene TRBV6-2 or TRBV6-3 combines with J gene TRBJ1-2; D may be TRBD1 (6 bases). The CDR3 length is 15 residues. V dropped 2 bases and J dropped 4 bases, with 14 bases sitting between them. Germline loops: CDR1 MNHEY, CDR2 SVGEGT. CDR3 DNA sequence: TGTGCCAGCAGTTACGGGGGGCGGAGGATCTATGGCTACACCTTC. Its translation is CASSYGGRRIYGYTF.

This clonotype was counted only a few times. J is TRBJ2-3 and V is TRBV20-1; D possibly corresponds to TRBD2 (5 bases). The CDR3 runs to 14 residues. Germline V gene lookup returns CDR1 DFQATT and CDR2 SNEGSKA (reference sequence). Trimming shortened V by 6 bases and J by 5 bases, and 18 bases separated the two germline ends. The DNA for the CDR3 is TGCAGTGCCAGACCCTTGGGAGATGGAGATACGCAGTATTTT. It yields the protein CSARPLGDGDTQYF.

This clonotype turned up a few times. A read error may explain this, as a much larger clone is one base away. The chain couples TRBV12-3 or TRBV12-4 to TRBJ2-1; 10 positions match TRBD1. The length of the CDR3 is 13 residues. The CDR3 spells CASSRTGGSEQSF. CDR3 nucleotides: TGTGCCAGCAGCCGGACAGGGGGAAGTGAGCAGTCCTTC.

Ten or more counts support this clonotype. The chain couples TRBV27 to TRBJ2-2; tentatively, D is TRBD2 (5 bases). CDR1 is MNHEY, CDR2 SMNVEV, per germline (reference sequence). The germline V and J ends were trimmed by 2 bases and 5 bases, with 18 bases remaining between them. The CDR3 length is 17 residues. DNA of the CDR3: TGTGCCAGCAGTTTAGGGGTGAGAGGGAGAAGGACCGGGGAGCTGTTTTTT. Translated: CASSLGVRGRRTGELFF.

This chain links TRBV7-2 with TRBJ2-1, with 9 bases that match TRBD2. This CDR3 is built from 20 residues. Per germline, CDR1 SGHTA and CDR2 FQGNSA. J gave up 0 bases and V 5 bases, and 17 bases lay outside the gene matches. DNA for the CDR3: TGTGCCAGCAGCGCCCGACCAGCGGGAGGCGTCCTGAGCTCCTACAATGAGCAGTTCTTC. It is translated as CASSARPAGGVLSSYNEQFF. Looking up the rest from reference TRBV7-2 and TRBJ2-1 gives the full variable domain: GAGVSQSPSNKVTEKGKDVELRCDPISGHTALYWYRQSLGQGLEFLIYFQGNSAPDKSGLPSDRFSAERTGGSVSTLTIQRTQQEDSAVYLCASSARPAGGVLSSYNEQFFGPGTRLTVL.

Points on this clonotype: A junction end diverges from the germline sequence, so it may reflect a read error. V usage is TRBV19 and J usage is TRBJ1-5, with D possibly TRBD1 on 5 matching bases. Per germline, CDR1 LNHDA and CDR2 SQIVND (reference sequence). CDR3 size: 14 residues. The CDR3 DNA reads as TGTTCCAGTAGTATAGGGCATAGGGGTCAGCCCCAGCATTTT. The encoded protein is CSSSIGHRGQPQHF.

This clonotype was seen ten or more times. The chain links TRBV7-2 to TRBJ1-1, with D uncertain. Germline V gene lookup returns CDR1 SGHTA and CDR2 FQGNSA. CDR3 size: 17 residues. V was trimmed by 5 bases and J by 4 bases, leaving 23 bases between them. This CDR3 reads CASSRHLGAERVTEAFF. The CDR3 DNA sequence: TGTGCCAGCAGCCGCCATTTGGGAGCAGAGAGGGTCACTGAAGCTTTCTTT.

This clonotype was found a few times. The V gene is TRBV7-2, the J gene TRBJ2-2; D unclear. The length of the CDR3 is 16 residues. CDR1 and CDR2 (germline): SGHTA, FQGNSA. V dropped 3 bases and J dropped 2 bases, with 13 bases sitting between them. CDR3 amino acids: CASSLVGNVNTGELFF. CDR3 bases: TGTGCCAGCAGCTTGGTGGGGAACGTTAACACCGGGGAGCTGTTTTTT.

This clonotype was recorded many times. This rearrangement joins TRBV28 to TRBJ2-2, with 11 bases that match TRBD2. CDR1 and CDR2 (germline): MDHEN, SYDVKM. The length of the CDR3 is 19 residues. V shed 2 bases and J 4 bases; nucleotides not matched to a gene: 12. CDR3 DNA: TGTGCCAGCAGTTTACCGGGAAGACTAGCGGGGTGGGGCACCGGGGAGCTGTTTTTT. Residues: CASSLPGRLAGWGTGELFF.

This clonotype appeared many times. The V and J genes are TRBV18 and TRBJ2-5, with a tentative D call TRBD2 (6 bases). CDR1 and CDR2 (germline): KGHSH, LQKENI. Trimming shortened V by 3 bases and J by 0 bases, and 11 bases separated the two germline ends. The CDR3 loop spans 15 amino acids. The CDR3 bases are TGTGCCAGCTCACCGGTAGCGGAGTACCAAGAGACCCAGTACTTC. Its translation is CASSPVAEYQETQYF.